This entry features one TCR beta chain sequence. This receptor's antigen is unknown. The input lacks base qualities; no much larger clone sits a single base away. RNA was extracted using the RNeasy kit, and roughly 0.5 to 1 microgram was reverse transcribed with random hexamers. The immunoSEQ multiplex PCR assay, which covers 54 Vbeta and 13 Jbeta segments, was used to amplify TCR beta CDR3 regions. PCR amplification bias was corrected using a synthetic template baseline for primer optimization and computational correction. In the source study's methods: Only productive sequences were kept, with reads annotated to V, D and J genes according to IMGT and analyzed in immunoSEQ Analyzer. To calculate clonality, Shannon entropy was normalized by log2 of the number of productive unique sequences and then subtracted from one. Public and private clones were assessed among the 100 most prevalent clones of each patient and control. Susac-specific clones were defined as absent from healthy and MS cohorts, some 1,000 published viral clones and other ImmuneACCESS disease sequences. TCRdb reprocessing: public reads trimmed at Q25 with fastp, clones called with MiXCR, in-frame beta chains kept. Every entry covers one CDR3 protein and lists the most common genes and DNA from its rows. What appears here as the V and J calls and clone size reflects TCRdb's work, not the paper's. Counted in this sample were about 210,000 distinct CDR3 sequences; about 95% of them appeared once. Of the sample, about 0.14% is held by the ten largest clones.

The CDR3 holds 13 amino acids from the cysteine to the phenylalanine. Just the 39-base CDR3 DNA is kept, in frame starting at base 1. At the junction V is shortened by 3 bases and J by 4 bases, with 9 bases in between. This entry belongs to a study of CD8 T cells in Susac syndrome (dated by TCRdb to about 2019). In terms of the full investigation: Among the sequenced Susac syndrome patients, six had clinically active disease and roughly eight were in clinical remission. At blood withdrawal, Susac syndrome patients were therapy-naive, treated with corticosteroids (with IVIg additionally given to some), or treated with IVIg alone. Whether CD8+ T cell activation and differentiation in Susac syndrome was antigen driven was tested using repertoire sequencing. Here is what the overall study found, with its caveats: The study acknowledged that relatively few individuals were included in the TCR sequencing and HLA analysis. The CD4+ T cell repertoire of patients with Susac syndrome showed no detectable clonal expansion.

Peripheral blood CD8+ and CD4+ T cells from healthy donors, Susac syndrome patients and multiple sclerosis patients were profiled using high-throughput TCR beta sequencing. Susac syndrome patients met recently defined diagnostic criteria for definite or probable disease. Bulk CD8+ and CD4+ T cells were purified by magnetic negative isolation, while CD8+ TEMRA cells were enriched using FACS. Blood was collected in EDTA tubes and processed within 24 hours, with PBMCs isolated through density gradient centrifugation. PBMCs intended for TCR sequencing were cryopreserved in liquid nitrogen and were subsequently thawed in a 37 degrees C water bath. The sorted or isolated CD4+, CD8+ and CD8+ TEMRA cells reached a purity of at least 90%.

The sequence derives from a human donor with Susac syndrome. Sequenced input: CD4+ T cells from PBMCs. The chain employs TRBV12-3 or TRBV12-4 and TRBJ1-1; possibly the D gene is TRBD1, per 5 matching bases. The nucleotide sequence is given as TGTGCCAGCAGTTTGGGACGGAGCACTGAAGCTTTCTTT. It translates to CASSLGRSTEAFF.